One sample yielded the 24 T cell receptor beta chains listed below, sequenced in a study of T cell repertoires in aging, cancer and after chemotherapy. TCR beta rearrangements were amplified from peripheral blood genomic DNA. TRB rearrangements spanning V, D and J were amplified using mixed TRB-A/B primers. MiXCR was run by TCRdb on the multiplex PCR reads, yielding one entry per CDR3 protein. The sample holds several thousand distinct CDR3 sequences, about 40% seen once. Source material: blood. Source of these receptors: a human donor with a solid tumor.

This clonotype was observed a few times. The V and J genes are TRBV6-1 and TRBJ2-1; 9 positions agree with TRBD2. CDR1 and CDR2 (germline): MNHNS, SASEGT. The CDR3 totals 15 residues. V shed 6 bases and J 4 bases; nucleotides not matched to a gene: 7. The CDR3 sequence is CASRLPSGAYNEQFF. The DNA of the CDR3 is TGTGCCAGCAGACTCCCTAGCGGGGCTTACAATGAGCAGTTCTTC.

This rearrangement joins TRBV6-5 to TRBJ1-6; 9 nucleotides agree with TRBD1. Trimming removed 6 bases from V and 10 bases from J; junction bases left unmatched: 7. The V gene's germline CDR1 is MNHEY and CDR2 SVGAGI. This CDR3 is 14 amino acids long. The CDR3 loop is CASSWDREKSPLHF. The CDR3 nucleotides read TGTGCCAGCAGCTGGGACAGGGAGAAATCACCCCTCCACTTT.

This clonotype is labeled medium-sized. The CDR3 loop reads CASSGAGDTGELFF. The CDR3 nucleotides are TGTGCCAGCAGTGGGGCGGGAGACACCGGGGAGCTGTTTTTT. This chain joins TRBV6-1 and TRBJ2-2; 7 bases line up with TRBD2. The trim removed 4 bases at V and 3 bases at J, leaving 2 bases unmatched. Germline values: CDR1 MNHNS, CDR2 SASEGT. The CDR3 has 14 residues.

This clonotype was seen a few times. The V call is TRBV12-3 or TRBV12-4, the J call TRBJ2-2; the D is unclear. V was pared by 3 bases and J by 5 bases, with 13 bases between. The CDR3 totals 15 residues. The CDR3 bases are TGTGCCAGCAGTTTCCTCCTTAGTGGGACCGGGGAGCTGTTTTTT. Translating it yields CASSFLLSGTGELFF.

The chain joins TRBV6-2 or TRBV6-3 to TRBJ2-2, with 8 bases identical to TRBD2. This CDR3 is built from 15 residues. Germline values: CDR1 MNHEY, CDR2 SVGEGT. The trim removed 8 bases at V and 0 bases at J, leaving 5 bases unmatched. The CDR3 here is CASELAVSNTGELFF. The CDR3 bases are TGTGCCAGCGAACTAGCGGTTTCGAACACCGGGGAGCTGTTTTTT.

By frequency in the sample, this clonotype is medium-sized. The chain combines TRBV29-1 with TRBJ2-7; 9 bases match TRBD1. Trimming took 6 bases from V and 1 from J; bases not matched to a gene: 7. The CDR3 runs 14 residues. Per germline, CDR1 SQVTM and CDR2 ANQGSEA. The CDR3 DNA reads TGCAGCGTGGCCCGGGACAGGGTATCCTACGAGCAGTACTTC. Protein: CSVARDRVSYEQYF.

The chain has TRBV18 and TRBJ2-2, with unresolved D. Germline CDR1 KGHSH, CDR2 LQKENI. The ends were cut back, 3 bases at V and 0 bases at J, with 2 bases in the middle. The CDR3 runs 13 residues. CDR3 sequence (DNA): TGTGCCAGCTCACCCGCGAACACCGGGGAGCTGTTTTTT. Translation: CASSPANTGELFF.

DNA for the CDR3: TGTGCCTGGGGGCTATTCCCCTCCCCGGAGGAGCAGTACTTC. Translating it yields CAWGLFPSPEEQYF. The chain is built from TRBV30 and TRBJ2-7; D is uncertain. V was clipped by 5 bases and J by 7 bases, with 21 bases between them. This CDR3 is 14 amino acids long. CDR1 is GTSNPN, CDR2 SVGIG, per germline (reference sequence).

The chain's CDR3 is CATSDTTGRSSYNEQFF. As DNA, the CDR3 is TGTGCCACCAGTGACACGACAGGGCGTAGCTCCTACAATGAGCAGTTCTTC. The chain carries TRBV24-1 and TRBJ2-1; TRBD1 matches at 7 bases. Trimming took 4 bases from V and 0 from J; bases not matched to a gene: 8. This CDR3 is built from 17 residues. The germline V gene has CDR1 KGHDR and CDR2 SFDVKD.

This clonotype turned up a few times. This chain links TRBV19 with TRBJ2-6, with D possibly matching TRBD2 (6 bases). V lost 7 bases and J lost 7, with 17 bases in between. The germline V gene encodes CDR1 LNHDA and CDR2 SQIVND (reference sequence). The CDR3 spans 15 residues. Here the CDR3 reads CASIRAGSGANVLTF. The CDR3 DNA reads TGTGCCAGTATCAGGGCGGGGTCCGGAGCCAACGTCCTGACTTTC.

The rearrangement uses TRBV6-5 and TRBJ2-5, with 9 bases fitting TRBD1. The CDR3 consists of 17 residues. Germline V CDR1 and CDR2: MNHEY, SVGAGI. V lost 4 bases, J lost 1 base, and 10 bases stayed unmatched. Here the CDR3 DNA reads TGTGCCAGCAGTTTGCACCGACAGGGGGTCGCCCAAGAGACCCAGTACTTC. It yields the protein CASSLHRQGVAQETQYF.

In its sample, this clonotype is medium-sized. The chain joins TRBV11-3 to TRBJ1-1, with 7 bases aligning to TRBD1. The germline gives CDR1 SGHNT, CDR2 YENEEA. After removal of 5 bases from V and 5 bases from J, the junction contained 8 bases not matched to a gene. CDR3 length: 14 amino acids. This CDR3 is CASSPRDRGTEAFF. DNA for the CDR3: TGTGCCAGCAGCCCAAGGGACAGAGGGACTGAAGCTTTCTTT.

In this sample, this clonotype turned up a few times. V usage is TRBV19 and J usage is TRBJ2-7; D is unresolved. The CDR3 runs to 15 residues. Germline V gives CDR1 LNHDA, CDR2 SQIVND (reference sequence). Trimming left V 4 bases short and J 3 bases short, with 16 bases between. The CDR3 nucleotides read TGTGCCAGTAGTAAAGAGTCATTGACGGACTACGAGCAGTACTTC. Encoded protein: CASSKESLTDYEQYF.

A word on this clonotype: A junction boundary mismatches the germline segment, possibly from a read error. The genes are TRBV19 and TRBJ2-1; D unresolved. The CDR3 consists of 12 residues. The germline V gene encodes CDR1 LNHDA and CDR2 SQIVND (reference sequence). CDR3 region: CPSSQRPGEQFF. The CDR3, as DNA: TGTCCCAGTAGCCAAAGACCGGGTGAGCAGTTCTTC.

The chain combines TRBV11-3 with TRBJ2-7; TRBD1 aligns across 9 bases. J was trimmed by 3 bases and V by 4 bases; bases with no gene match: 7. From germline, CDR1 is SGHNT and CDR2 YENEEA. The CDR3 runs 15 residues. Here the CDR3 DNA reads TGTGCCAGCAGCTCGCCATTGACAGGGGGCTACGAGCAGTACTTC. Its protein product is CASSSPLTGGYEQYF. Supplemented by reference TRBV11-3 and TRBJ2-7, the full variable domain reads EAGVVQSPRYKIIEKKQPVAFWCNPISGHNTLYWYLQNLGQGPELLIRYENEEAVDDSQLPKDRFSAERLKGVDSTLKIQPAELGDSAVYLCASSSPLTGGYEQYFGPGTRLTVT.

Regarding this clonotype: A much larger clone lies one base from this, so it may be a read error. J is TRBJ2-1 and V is TRBV29-1; a possible D gene is TRBD2 (5 bases). V shed 6 bases and J shed 13 bases, with 25 bases lying between them. Per the germline V gene, CDR1 is SQVTM and CDR2 is ANQGSEA. This CDR3 is 14 amino acids long. This CDR3 is CSVNLEGNQETQFF. In DNA form, the CDR3 reads TGCAGCGTGAACCTAGAGGGAAACCAAGAGACCCAGTTCTTC.

The chain couples TRBV6-2 or TRBV6-3 to TRBJ1-2; D is uncertain. Germline V CDR1 and CDR2: MNHEY, SVGEGT. Trimming took off 5 bases at V and 6 bases at J, with 16 bases between the two ends. The CDR3 consists of 14 residues. Written as DNA, the CDR3 is TGTGCCAGCAGTCTCCATCGGGTTTTGGATGGCTACACCTTC. Its protein product is CASSLHRVLDGYTF.

There are a few counts of this clonotype. This rearrangement joins TRBV11-3 to TRBJ2-1; D remains unclear. CDR1 is SGHNT and CDR2 is YENEEA in the germline V gene. The V gene lost 2 bases and the J gene lost 6 bases, with 5 bases spanning the gap. The CDR3 spans 12 residues. The CDR3, as DNA: TGTGCCAGCAGCTTAAACAGCAATGAGCAGTTCTTC. This codes for CASSLNSNEQFF.

This clonotype showed up just a few times. The chain joins TRBV6-2 or TRBV6-3 to TRBJ2-7; no clear D. This CDR3 contains 13 residues. V was pared by 4 bases and J by 7 bases, with 14 bases between. Germline loops: CDR1 MNHEY, CDR2 SVGEGT. In DNA form, the CDR3 reads TGTGCCAGCAGTTTTACAGCCCTACGAGAGCAGTACTTC. Translated, it gives CASSFTALREQYF.

Points on this clonotype: At one of its ends the junction is not consistent with the germline gene, which may arise from a read error. This chain joins TRBV5-5 and TRBJ1-1, with 7 bases that match TRBD1. Germline assignment: CDR1 SGHKS and CDR2 YYEKEE (reference sequence). This CDR3 contains 14 residues. CDR3 region: CASSFRGVNTEAFF. CDR3 coding DNA: TGCGCCAGCAGCTTCAGGGGGGTGAACACTGAAGCTTTCTTT.

This clonotype was seen a few times. This rearrangement joins TRBV19 to TRBJ2-5; no reliable D call. The CDR3 is 12 residues long. The germline CDR1 and CDR2 sequences are LNHDA and SQIVND (reference sequence). Trimming removed 1 base from V and 2 bases from J, with 2 bases in between. As DNA, the CDR3 is TGTGCCAGTAGTATAGGGCAAGAGACCCAGTACTTC. Amino acid sequence: CASSIGQETQYF.

This clonotype was counted a few times. This chain uses TRBV10-3 with TRBJ2-1; no clear D gene. The germline gives CDR1 ENHRY, CDR2 SYGVKD. V dropped 10 bases and J dropped 8 bases, with 15 bases sitting between them. CDR3 size: 12 residues. CDR3 protein: CATSRTSYEQFF. The CDR3 DNA follows: TGTGCCACCTCAAGGACGTCGTATGAGCAGTTCTTC.

This clonotype was counted between two and nine times. CDR3: CASSYSTPGLGEKLFF. CDR3 DNA: TGTGCCAGCAGTTACTCGACTCCGGGGTTAGGGGAAAAACTGTTTTTT. The chain carries TRBV6-5 and TRBJ1-4; no clear D gene. Trimming cost V 0 bases and J 8 bases, with 16 bases left between them. Per the germline V gene, CDR1 is MNHEY and CDR2 is SVGAGI. There are 16 residues in the CDR3.

CDR3 sequence reads: CASSFGGGFNEQFF. DNA for the CDR3: TGTGCCAGCAGTTTCGGAGGGGGGTTCAATGAGCAGTTCTTC. The chain joins TRBV27 to TRBJ2-1; D assignment may be TRBD1 or TRBD2 (6 bases each). The germline CDR1 and CDR2 sequences are MNHEY and SMNVEV (reference sequence). The V and J ends lost 3 bases and 6 bases respectively, with 12 bases between them. The CDR3 length is 14 residues.